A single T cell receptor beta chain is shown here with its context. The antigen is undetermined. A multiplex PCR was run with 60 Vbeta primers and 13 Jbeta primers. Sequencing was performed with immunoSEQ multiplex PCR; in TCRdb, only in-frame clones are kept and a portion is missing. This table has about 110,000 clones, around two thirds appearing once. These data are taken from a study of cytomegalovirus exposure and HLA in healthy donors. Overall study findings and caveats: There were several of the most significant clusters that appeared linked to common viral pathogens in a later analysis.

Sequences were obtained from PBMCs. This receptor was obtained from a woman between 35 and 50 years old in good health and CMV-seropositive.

The CDR3: CASSVSANEKLFF. CDR3 in DNA: TGTGCCAGCAGCGTATCGGCTAATGAAAAACTGTTTTTT. The rearrangement joins TRBV9 to TRBJ1-4; D not resolved. The CDR3 runs to 13 residues. The ends were cut back, 1 base at V and 3 bases at J, with 4 bases in the middle. Germline V gene sequence: CDR1 SGDLS, CDR2 YYNGEE.